What follows are 14 T cell receptor beta chains derived from one specimen sequenced in a study of PD-1 blockade in classical Hodgkin lymphoma. Each patient relapsed following autologous stem cell transplantation, and prior brentuximab vedotin exposure differed. Investigators isolated CD4+ T cells from thawed PBMCs through magnetic negative selection. Sequencing used immunoSEQ multiplex PCR; TCRdb keeps in-frame clones, though not all of them. The table has more than 7,500 clones, 74% seen once. Material: CD4+ T cells from blood, obtained at baseline. The receptors here all came from a human donor with classical Hodgkin lymphoma.

This chain connects TRBV9 to TRBJ2-3; TRBD2 is a possible D gene (5 bases). Germline values: CDR1 SGDLS, CDR2 YYNGEE. Trimming took off 0 bases at V and 2 bases at J, with 7 bases between the two ends. This CDR3 is 14 amino acids long. CDR3 in amino acids: CASSVVGVTDTQYF. The CDR3 region has the DNA TGTGCCAGCAGCGTAGTCGGGGTCACAGATACGCAGTATTTT. Combining the CDR3 with reference TRBV9 and TRBJ2-3 gives the whole variable domain DSGVTQTPKHLITATGQRVTLRCSPRSGDLSVYWYQQSLDQGLQFLIQYYNGEERAKGNILERFSAQQFPDLHSELNLSSLELGDSALYFCASSVVGVTDTQYFGPGTRLTVL.

This sequence joins TRBV11-2 and TRBJ2-2, with D unclear. CDR3 length: 12 amino acids. The V gene lost 5 bases and the J gene lost 5 bases, with 6 bases spanning the gap. The germline V gene has CDR1 SGHAT and CDR2 FQNNGV. The CDR3 nucleotides are TGTGCCAGCAGCGTCAGAACCGGGGAGCTGTTTTTT. Its translation is CASSVRTGELFF.

The chain's CDR3 is CASRRTGGEQYF. CDR3 DNA: TGTGCCAGCAGGCGTACAGGAGGGGAGCAGTACTTC. This chain links TRBV27 with TRBJ2-7; D may be TRBD2 (6 bases). The CDR3 sequence is 12 residues long. Germline V gene data show CDR1 as MNHEY and CDR2 as SMNVEV (reference sequence). Trimming left V 6 bases short and J 7 bases short, with 13 bases between.

This clone has a handful of counts. The chain combines TRBV9 with TRBJ1-2; 7 bases fit TRBD1. The germline CDR1 and CDR2 sequences are SGDLS and YYNGEE. V dropped 3 bases and J dropped 13; count of bases not matched to a gene: 12. This CDR3 spans 13 amino acids. As DNA, the CDR3 is TGTGCCAGCAGCGCGGCGGGAGACAGGGAACTCACCTTC. It specifies CASSAAGDRELTF.

The gene calls are TRBV15 and TRBJ2-6; no clear D gene. The V gene's germline CDR1 is LNHNV and CDR2 YYDKDF (reference sequence). The V end was cut by 1 base, the J end by 2 bases, with 9 bases between. The CDR3 runs 16 residues. CDR3 nucleotide sequence: TGTGCCACCAGCAGAGTTCCGGAAACTGGGGCCAACGTCCTGACTTTC. It translates to CATSRVPETGANVLTF.

Concerning this clone: This specimen includes other DNA sequences encoding the same CDR3. V is TRBV29-1 and J is TRBJ1-1; D gene ambiguous. The length of the CDR3 is 13 residues. V was cut by 6 bases and J by 1 base, with 12 bases left in between. Germline V gene lookup returns CDR1 SQVTM and CDR2 ANQGSEA. DNA for the CDR3: TGCAGCGTGGCGGAGGGTACGAACACTGAAGCTTTCTTT. This encodes CSVAEGTNTEAFF.

The V gene is TRBV5-1, the J gene TRBJ2-7; a weak D match, TRBD2 (5 bases). Trimming left V 0 bases short and J 0 bases short, with 7 bases between. CDR1 and CDR2 (germline): SGHRS, YFSETQ. The CDR3 is 14 amino acids. The CDR3 here is CASSLAAGSYEQYF. The CDR3 coding sequence is TGCGCCAGCAGCTTGGCCGCGGGCTCCTACGAGCAGTACTTC.

V gene TRBV7-3 combines with J gene TRBJ2-1; 12 positions agree with TRBD2. This CDR3 spans 15 amino acids. Trimming cost V 4 bases and J 6 bases; bases outside gene matches: 4. The germline gives CDR1 SGHTA, CDR2 FQGTGA. CDR3 sequence (DNA): TGTGCCAGCAGCTCTAGCGGGAGGGCCACCAATGAGCAGTTCTTC. Its protein is CASSSSGRATNEQFF.

This rearrangement joins TRBV6-5 to TRBJ2-6, with D perhaps matching TRBD1 (6 bases). Germline CDR1 reads MNHEY; CDR2 reads SVGAGI. The V end lost 2 bases, the J end lost 10 bases, and 6 bases lay between the germline ends. This CDR3 has 12 amino acids. The CDR3: CASSYRGNVLTF. Written as DNA, the CDR3 is TGTGCCAGCAGTTACAGGGGGAACGTCCTGACTTTC.

The chain recombines TRBV18 with TRBJ1-2; D gene ambiguous. The length of the CDR3 is 13 residues. Trimming left V 0 bases short and J 3 bases short, with 5 bases between. Germline-derived CDR1 and CDR2 are KGHSH and LQKENI. The CDR3 nucleotides read TGTGCCAGCTCACCACCAGGAGACTATGGCTACACCTTC. This encodes CASSPPGDYGYTF.

The rearrangement links TRBV5-4 to TRBJ2-6; a possible D gene is TRBD1 (6 bases). Germline values: CDR1 SGHNT, CDR2 YYREEE (reference sequence). V lost 2 bases and J 0 bases, leaving 12 bases between the germline ends. The CDR3 runs to 17 residues. The CDR3 is CASSFDRRLSGANVLTF. The DNA for the CDR3 is TGTGCCAGCAGCTTCGACAGGAGGCTCTCTGGGGCCAACGTCCTGACTTTC. Using reference TRBV5-4 and TRBJ2-6 for the parts outside the CDR3, the full variable domain is ETGVTQSPTHLIKTRGQQVTLRCSSQSGHNTVSWYQQALGQGPQFIFQYYREEENGRGNFPPRFSGLQFPNYSSELNVNALELDDSALYLCASSFDRRLSGANVLTFGAGSRLTVL.

This chain uses TRBV5-1 with TRBJ2-7; D perhaps matches TRBD1 (5 bases). The CDR3 loop spans 13 amino acids. Germline V CDR1 and CDR2: SGHRS, YFSETQ. V was pared by 0 bases and J by 3 bases, with 7 bases between. CDR3 sequence: CASSLGRDYEQYF. The CDR3 DNA is TGCGCCAGCAGCTTGGGCAGGGACTACGAGCAGTACTTC.

The rearrangement uses TRBV27 and TRBJ2-1; D unresolved. CDR1 is MNHEY and CDR2 is SMNVEV in the germline V gene (reference sequence). V was pared by 4 bases and J by 0 bases, with 10 bases between. The CDR3 runs 15 residues. CDR3: CASSSDGPSYNEQFF. CDR3 DNA sequence: TGTGCCAGCAGTTCGGACGGGCCCTCCTACAATGAGCAGTTCTTC.

The chain has TRBV7-9 and TRBJ1-1; tentative D call: TRBD1 (5 bases). Trimming cost V 0 bases and J 3 bases, with 14 bases left between them. The CDR3 spans 16 residues. Germline V CDR1 and CDR2: SEHNR, FQNEAQ (reference sequence). The CDR3 coding sequence is TGTGCCAGCAGCTTAGCGAGGGACTGGAAGTACACTGAAGCTTTCTTT. It specifies CASSLARDWKYTEAFF.